This T cell receptor (beta chain) was identified during a study of blood T cells in healthy people across ages. The CDR3 is 15 residues long. V was pared by 2 bases and J by 4 bases, with 11 bases between. Germline-derived CDR1 and CDR2 are KGHDR and SFDVKD. For the second PCR, which ran for about 7 to 11 cycles, a sample-barcoded 5' primer and a J-beta primer mix were used. All samples yielded 3 million or more CDR3-containing paired-end reads. TCRdb re-called the 5' RACE reads with MiXCR, one entry per CDR3 protein. The data show almost 1 million distinct CDR3 sequences, roughly 47% seen once. Around 10 milliliters was the volume of peripheral blood drawn from each donor. Each sample had at least 7 million PBMCs isolated.

Source material: blood. This TCR came from a woman aged 55 to 70 in good health. The chain uses TRBV24-1 and TRBJ2-1, with D maybe TRBD1 (5 bases). The chain's CDR3 is CATSDSRVPYNEQFF. As DNA, the CDR3 is TGTGCCACCAGTGATTCCAGGGTCCCTTACAATGAGCAGTTCTTC.